This T cell receptor beta chain was identified during a study of blood T cell repertoires in COVID-19. J was trimmed by 1 base and V by 3 bases; bases with no gene match: 4. The CDR3 has 14 residues. Germline V gives CDR1 SGHDT, CDR2 YYEEEE. Authors' processing steps: Cell counts per sample came from amplifying reference gene primers. Some clones are missing from TCRdb's copy, which holds only in-frame ones; the method was immunoSEQ multiplex PCR. That table supplies the V and J calls and clone size; D and trimming were determined from the DNA. Altogether about 120,000 clones are present, roughly 80% being singletons, with the ten largest covering 7.9%.

The sample comprised peripheral blood. This TCR derives from a human donor in a cohort sampled during active COVID-19. This chain connects TRBV5-6 to TRBJ2-7, with 7 bases identical to TRBD1. The CDR3 here is CASSYTGESYEQYF. The DNA for the CDR3 is TGTGCCAGCAGCTACACAGGGGAATCCTACGAGCAGTACTTC.